These 21 T cell receptor beta chains share one sample of origin, sequenced in a study of OX40 agonist ivuxolimab in advanced cancers. Repertoires were generated with immunoSEQ multiplex PCR, while TCRdb's copy carries only in-frame clones and drops some. The top ten hold 9.5% to 14% of the sample, which has about 63,000 clones, 80% to 90% seen once. The specimen comprised CD4+ or CD8+ T cells sorted from blood, sampled in a trial of the OX40 agonist ivuxolimab. Receptors originate from an adult with an advanced solid tumor such as melanoma, head and neck, liver or kidney cancer.

This chain uses TRBV10-1 with TRBJ2-5; 13 nucleotides agree with TRBD2. The J call may not be correct, given that the DNA end is closer to TRBJ2-7. This CDR3 has 17 residues. Germline V gives CDR1 WNHNN, CDR2 SYGVQD (reference sequence). CDR3 amino acids: CASSGGLAGESSYEQYF. The CDR3 DNA reads as TGCGCCAGCAGTGGCGGACTAGCGGGAGAATCCTCCTACGAGCAGTACTTC.

This clone occurred a few times. The V and J genes are TRBV29-1 and TRBJ1-4, with D unresolved. V dropped 5 bases and J dropped 7 bases, with 14 bases sitting between them. The CDR3 length is 13 residues. CDR1 and CDR2 (germline): SQVTM, ANQGSEA. CDR3 region: CSVKGMIVEKLFF. DNA for the CDR3: TGCAGCGTTAAAGGGATGATTGTTGAAAAACTGTTTTTT.

The V and J genes are TRBV6-4 and TRBJ1-2; no firm D call. This CDR3 contains 13 residues. Germline loops: CDR1 MRHNA, CDR2 SNTAGT. V dropped 2 bases and J dropped 9 bases, with 13 bases sitting between them. CDR3 loop: CASSDPPEGRYTF. The CDR3 DNA reads TGTGCCAGCAGTGACCCTCCAGAGGGTCGCTACACCTTC.

This rearrangement joins TRBV6-5 to TRBJ2-2; no clear D gene. From germline, CDR1 is MNHEY and CDR2 SVGAGI. This CDR3 has 14 amino acids. V lost 2 bases and J lost 3, with 7 bases in between. This CDR3 reads CASSYVADTGELFF. The DNA of the CDR3 is TGTGCCAGCAGTTACGTGGCAGACACCGGGGAGCTGTTTTTT.

V and J are TRBV19 and TRBJ1-4; no firm D call. Trimming left V 9 bases short and J 8 bases short, with 16 bases between. Germline V gene data show CDR1 as LNHDA and CDR2 as SQIVND (reference sequence). The CDR3 contains 13 residues. The CDR3 DNA is TGTGCCAGCAGATTCGCCGGGAACGAAAAACTGTTTTTT. This gives the protein CASRFAGNEKLFF.

The chain couples TRBV15 to TRBJ1-2; D remains ambiguous. The CDR3 runs to 13 residues. V lost 5 bases to trimming and J lost 4 bases, with 11 bases between them. CDR1 and CDR2 from the germline V gene are LNHNV and YYDKDF (reference sequence). CDR3 nucleotide sequence: TGTGCCACCAGCGGATCAACCAGCTATGGCTACACCTTC. This sequence encodes CATSGSTSYGYTF.

V gene TRBV7-9 combines with J gene TRBJ2-5; possibly TRBD1 or TRBD2 for D (7 bases each). The germline V gene has CDR1 SEHNR and CDR2 FQNEAQ (reference sequence). This CDR3 spans 13 amino acids. V lost 6 bases, J lost 7 bases, and 15 bases lay in between. CDR3 DNA sequence: TGTGCCAGCAGACCAGACAGGGAGGGGACCCAGTACTTC. Amino acid sequence: CASRPDREGTQYF.

The DNA for the CDR3 is TGTGCCAGCAGCCATTCACTAGCGGGAAGGGAGACCCAGTACTTC. Residues: CASSHSLAGRETQYF. The gene calls are TRBV9 and TRBJ2-5; 10 nucleotides match TRBD2. Trimming at V came to 4 bases and at J to 5 bases, leaving 8 bases not matched to a gene. The CDR3 consists of 15 residues. Germline V gives CDR1 SGDLS, CDR2 YYNGEE.

The chain carries TRBV2 and TRBJ2-5; D may be TRBD1 (6 bases). Trimming cost V 6 bases and J 1 base, with 12 bases left between them. The germline CDR1 and CDR2 sequences are SNHLY and FYNNEI. The CDR3 spans 14 residues. In nucleotides, the CDR3 is TGTGCCAGCAGAGAACAGGGTTTCCAAGAGACCCAGTACTTC. It encodes CASREQGFQETQYF.

This clone appeared a few times. The rearrangement uses TRBV4-2 and TRBJ1-1; D ambiguous. The CDR3 has 12 residues. Germline V gene data show CDR1 as LGHNA and CDR2 as YNFKEQ. The V gene lost 1 base and the J gene lost 7 bases, with 7 bases spanning the gap. The CDR3: CASSQVNLEAFF. The CDR3 bases are TGTGCCAGCAGCCAAGTTAATCTTGAAGCTTTCTTT.

This clone was detected only a few times. The V call is TRBV27, the J call TRBJ1-5; D gene ambiguous. The germline CDR1 and CDR2 sequences are MNHEY and SMNVEV (reference sequence). The V end was cut by 7 bases, the J end by 1 base, with 8 bases between. The CDR3 length is 13 residues. CDR3 nucleotide sequence: TGTGCCAGCAAGGAGGCAAGCAATCAGCCCCAGCATTTT. The encoded protein is CASKEASNQPQHF.

The genes are TRBV5-4 and TRBJ2-1, with D possibly TRBD1 on 6 matching bases. Germline V lookup: CDR1 SGHNT, CDR2 YYREEE (reference sequence). CDR3 length equals 15 residues. V was trimmed by 4 bases and J by 7 bases, leaving 18 bases between them. Here the CDR3 reads CASSNLQGSWNEQFF. CDR3 DNA: TGTGCCAGCAGCAACCTACAGGGATCGTGGAATGAGCAGTTCTTC.

The gene calls are TRBV28 and TRBJ1-4; D is undetermined. The CDR3 spans 14 residues. Trimming stripped 2 bases from V and 8 bases from J, with 12 bases between. Germline V CDR1 and CDR2: MDHEN, SYDVKM. The CDR3 nucleotides are TGTGCCAGCAGTTTAGAGGTTTTAAGGGAAAAACTGTTTTTT. The encoded protein is CASSLEVLREKLFF.

The chain has TRBV9 and TRBJ2-5; 9 bases fit TRBD2. This CDR3 region has 16 residues. Unmatched junction bases numbered 4, after V lost 0 bases and J lost 1 base. Germline V CDR1 and CDR2: SGDLS, YYNGEE. CDR3 residues: CASSVDPTSGQETQYF. Here the CDR3 DNA reads TGTGCCAGCAGCGTAGACCCGACTAGCGGCCAAGAGACCCAGTACTTC.

This chain joins TRBV7-9 and TRBJ2-7; no definite D call. Deletions cut 2 bases from V and 0 bases from J, with 20 bases between. Germline V gives CDR1 SEHNR, CDR2 FQNEAQ (reference sequence). The CDR3 is 18 amino acids. The CDR3 DNA reads TGTGCCAGCAGCTTACGCCCCGGGCCCATACAGAGCTCCTACGAGCAGTACTTC. It codes for CASSLRPGPIQSSYEQYF. The entire variable domain, with the rest obtained from reference TRBV7-9 and TRBJ2-7, is as follows: DTGVSQNPRHKITKRGQNVTFRCDPISEHNRLYWYRQTLGQGPEFLTYFQNEAQLEKSRLLSDRFSAERPKGSFSTLEIQRTEQGDSAMYLCASSLRPGPIQSSYEQYFGPGTRLTVT.

With regard to this clone: Other nucleotide sequences from this sample produce the same CDR3. The genes are TRBV5-1 and TRBJ2-5; D possibly corresponds to TRBD2 (5 bases). Germline V gives CDR1 SGHRS, CDR2 YFSETQ. This CDR3 contains 13 residues. Trimming took off 0 bases at V and 5 bases at J, with 8 bases between the two ends. DNA of the CDR3: TGCGCCAGCAGCTTGGTGGGAGAGGAGACCCAGTACTTC. Translated: CASSLVGEETQYF.

This rearrangement joins TRBV19 to TRBJ2-2, with TRBD2 as a possible D gene (6 bases). The V end was cut by 7 bases, the J end by 4 bases, with 13 bases between. There are 14 residues in the CDR3. CDR1 is LNHDA and CDR2 is SQIVND in the germline V gene (reference sequence). CDR3 DNA sequence: TGTGCCAGTAAGGGGCGGGAAGGCACCGGGGAGCTGTTTTTT. Residues: CASKGREGTGELFF.

The chain couples TRBV28 to TRBJ1-4, with TRBD1 as a possible D gene (5 bases). Germline lookup yields CDR1 MDHEN and CDR2 SYDVKM. This CDR3 is 14 amino acids long. Trimming shortened V by 8 bases and J by 2 bases, and 12 bases separated the two germline ends. The CDR3, as DNA: TGTGCCAGCGGATCAGGGCTGACTAATGAAAAACTGTTTTTT. Protein product: CASGSGLTNEKLFF.

J is TRBJ1-2 and V is TRBV19; a possible D gene is TRBD1 (5 bases). CDR3 size: 13 residues. Germline loops: CDR1 LNHDA, CDR2 SQIVND (reference sequence). V lost 8 bases, J lost 8 bases, and 18 bases lay in between. DNA for the CDR3: TGTGCCAGTGAAAGAGGGGAGGCATTCGGCTACACCTTC. It is translated as CASERGEAFGYTF.

The rearrangement uses TRBV7-8 and TRBJ2-3, with 13 bases fitting TRBD2. CDR3 length: 16 residues. Germline-derived CDR1 and CDR2 are SGHVS and FQNEAQ. J was trimmed by 2 bases and V by 7 bases; bases with no gene match: 6. The CDR3 region has the DNA TGTGCCAGCAAACTAGCGGGGGGGCCCGACACAGATACGCAGTATTTT. Encoded protein: CASKLAGGPDTDTQYF.

The J gene is TRBJ1-1, the V gene TRBV5-1; maybe TRBD1 (5 bases). The CDR3 has 14 amino acids. The V gene's germline CDR1 is SGHRS and CDR2 YFSETQ. The V and J ends lost 2 bases and 4 bases respectively, with 12 bases between them. The CDR3 is CASSFEGEGTEAFF. In nucleotides, the CDR3 is TGCGCCAGCAGCTTTGAAGGGGAGGGCACTGAAGCTTTCTTT.